Shown below are 26 T cell receptor beta chains from a single sample sequenced in a study of T cell responses to AZD1222 COVID-19 vaccine. Clones were sequenced by immunoSEQ multiplex PCR, and TCRdb holds only the in-frame ones, with some missing. Of approximately 57,000 clones detected, around 85% appear once; the ten largest clones hold over 15%. The source material was peripheral blood, sampled on day 0 of AZD1222 vaccination. Receptor source: an adult in good health.

V and J are TRBV11-2 and TRBJ2-1; D perhaps matches TRBD1 (6 bases). The CDR3 runs to 15 residues. V shed 2 bases and J shed 7 bases, with 15 bases lying between them. Germline V gene lookup returns CDR1 SGHAT and CDR2 FQNNGV. The CDR3 sequence: CASSLWKARGNEQFF. CDR3 sequence (DNA): TGTGCCAGCAGCTTATGGAAGGCTAGGGGGAATGAGCAGTTCTTC.

Comment on this clone: The same CDR3 arises from other DNA sequences in this sample as well. V usage is TRBV10-3 and J usage is TRBJ1-1; D is uncertain. This CDR3 region has 12 residues. Deletions cut 4 bases from V and 1 base from J, with 4 bases between. The V gene's germline CDR1 is ENHRY and CDR2 SYGVKD. The CDR3 bases are TGTGCCATCAGTGGAGGGAACACTGAAGCTTTCTTT. Its protein product is CAISGGNTEAFF.

This clone was counted only a few times. This rearrangement joins TRBV15 to TRBJ1-1; perhaps TRBD1 as D (6 bases). V lost 1 base and J lost 0, with 21 bases in between. The CDR3 runs 19 residues. Germline V gives CDR1 LNHNV, CDR2 YYDKDF (reference sequence). DNA for the CDR3: TGTGCCACCAGCAGAGTCCCCGTGGGGGCGTGGGATGTGAACACTGAAGCTTTCTTT. Amino acid sequence: CATSRVPVGAWDVNTEAFF.

V usage is TRBV11-2 and J usage is TRBJ1-2; TRBD1 matches 7 bases. V shed 1 base and J 6 bases; nucleotides not matched to a gene: 5. The germline gives CDR1 SGHAT, CDR2 FQNNGV. This CDR3 is built from 14 residues. Here the CDR3 DNA reads TGTGCCAGCAGCTTAGCACAGGGGATCGATGGCTACACCTTC. As protein: CASSLAQGIDGYTF.

The chain uses TRBV19 and TRBJ2-2, with D tentatively TRBD1 (6 bases). Germline assignment: CDR1 LNHDA and CDR2 SQIVND (reference sequence). Trimming cost V 9 bases and J 0 bases, with 11 bases left between them. The CDR3 runs to 14 residues. Written as DNA, the CDR3 is TGTGCCAGCTCAGGACAGCCGAACACCGGGGAGCTGTTTTTT. Protein: CASSGQPNTGELFF.

The CDR3 spells CASSLVLDTEAFF. For the CDR3, the DNA is TGTGCCAGCAGCTTAGTCCTAGACACTGAAGCTTTCTTT. The gene calls are TRBV7-9 and TRBJ1-1; the D is unclear. The germline V gene encodes CDR1 SEHNR and CDR2 FQNEAQ (reference sequence). The ends were cut back, 1 base at V and 3 bases at J, with 6 bases in the middle. This CDR3 has 13 amino acids.

This clone was found many times. The chain links TRBV5-1 to TRBJ2-3; D is possibly TRBD1 or TRBD2 (6 bases each). Trimming took 0 bases from V and 3 from J, leaving 14 bases between them. CDR1 is SGHRS, CDR2 YFSETQ, per germline. The CDR3 runs 16 residues. The CDR3: CASSLGLQGGTDTQYF. In DNA form, the CDR3 reads TGCGCCAGCAGCTTGGGACTCCAAGGGGGGACAGATACGCAGTATTTT. The complete variable domain, with remaining parts taken from reference TRBV5-1 and TRBJ2-3, reads KAGVTQTPRYLIKTRGQQVTLSCSPISGHRSVSWYQQTPGQGLQFLFEYFSETQRNKGNFPGRFSGRQFSNSRSEMNVSTLELGDSALYLCASSLGLQGGTDTQYFGPGTRLTVL.

The genes are TRBV27 and TRBJ1-2; tentatively, D is TRBD1 (6 bases). Deletions cut 3 bases from V and 2 bases from J, with 10 bases between. Per the germline V gene, CDR1 is MNHEY and CDR2 is SMNVEV (reference sequence). This CDR3 contains 14 residues. The CDR3 sequence: CASSLAGVNYGYTF. CDR3 coding DNA: TGTGCCAGCAGTTTGGCAGGGGTGAACTATGGCTACACCTTC.

The CDR3 spells CASSYLGLEAFF. In nucleotides, the CDR3 is TGTGCCAGCAGTTACCTAGGGCTTGAAGCTTTCTTT. The gene calls are TRBV6-5 and TRBJ1-1; D call uncertain. The CDR3 totals 12 residues. Trimming cost V 2 bases and J 7 bases, with 8 bases left between them. Germline CDR1 and CDR2: MNHEY and SVGAGI.

This chain joins TRBV30 and TRBJ1-2, with D perhaps matching TRBD1 (5 bases). V shed 0 bases and J shed 7 bases, with 9 bases lying between them. This CDR3 has 12 residues. Per germline, CDR1 GTSNPN and CDR2 SVGIG (reference sequence). The CDR3 is CAWSVSGVGYTF. In nucleotides, the CDR3 is TGTGCCTGGAGTGTCTCGGGGGTTGGCTACACCTTC.

The chain couples TRBV14 to TRBJ1-2; D unresolved. Trimming stripped 0 bases from V and 1 base from J, with 15 bases between. The CDR3 contains 17 residues. Germline CDR1 and CDR2: SGHDN and FVKESK. CDR3 protein: CASSQDPLPGGNYGYTF. CDR3 in DNA: TGTGCCAGCAGCCAAGATCCCCTCCCGGGAGGTAACTATGGCTACACCTTC.

The chain carries TRBV5-1 and TRBJ2-7; TRBD1 agrees at 8 bases. The CDR3 loop spans 14 amino acids. After removal of 3 bases from V and 2 bases from J, the junction contained 4 bases not matched to a gene. CDR1 and CDR2 (germline): SGHRS, YFSETQ. CDR3 loop: CASSSKDRAYEQYF. In nucleotides, the CDR3 is TGCGCCAGCAGCTCAAAGGACAGGGCCTACGAGCAGTACTTC. The full variable domain, its missing parts supplied by reference TRBV5-1 and TRBJ2-7, is KAGVTQTPRYLIKTRGQQVTLSCSPISGHRSVSWYQQTPGQGLQFLFEYFSETQRNKGNFPGRFSGRQFSNSRSEMNVSTLELGDSALYLCASSSKDRAYEQYFGPGTRLTVT.

This sequence joins TRBV11-2 and TRBJ2-1; D not certain. Deletions cut 3 bases from V and 10 bases from J, with 10 bases between. This CDR3 is 12 amino acids long. Germline V gene data show CDR1 as SGHAT and CDR2 as FQNNGV. DNA for the CDR3: TGTGCCAGCAGCTTGGCGCTCGGGGAGCAGTTCTTC. Translating gives CASSLALGEQFF. Variable domain in full (rest from reference TRBV11-2 and TRBJ2-1): EAGVAQSPRYKIIEKRQSVAFWCNPISGHATLYWYQQILGQGPKLLIQFQNNGVVDDSQLPKDRFSAERLKGVDSTLKIQPAKLEDSAVYLCASSLALGEQFFGPGTRLTVL.

The gene calls are TRBV19 and TRBJ1-1; the D gene is possibly TRBD1 (5 bases). Germline loops: CDR1 LNHDA, CDR2 SQIVND (reference sequence). The CDR3 sequence is 15 residues long. Trimming removed 1 base at V and 5 bases at J, with 14 bases between. CDR3 nucleotide sequence: TGTGCCAGTAGTATAGGTGGGGGTTCTAGGACTGAAGCTTTCTTT. It specifies CASSIGGGSRTEAFF. Full variable domain (remainder filled in from reference TRBV19 and TRBJ1-1): DGGITQSPKYLFRKEGQNVTLSCEQNLNHDAMYWYRQDPGQGLRLIYYSQIVNDFQKGDIAEGYSVSREKKESFPLTVTSAQKNPTAFYLCASSIGGGSRTEAFFGQGTRLTVV.

The chain recombines TRBV4-3 with TRBJ1-4, with 7 positions matching TRBD1. This CDR3 has 15 amino acids. Germline lookup yields CDR1 LGHNA and CDR2 YSLEER. V shed 4 bases and J 8 bases; nucleotides not matched to a gene: 10. Here the CDR3 reads CASSLQGDRGEKLFF. The DNA of the CDR3 is TGCGCCAGCAGCCTCCAGGGGGACCGGGGAGAAAAACTGTTTTTT.

The V call is TRBV25-1, the J call TRBJ1-1, with D perhaps matching TRBD1 (6 bases). The ends were cut back, 3 bases at V and 5 bases at J, with 10 bases in the middle. The CDR3 runs to 13 residues. In germline, CDR1 is MGHDK, CDR2 SYGVNS. CDR3 DNA: TGTGCCAGCAGTGACTGGGGGCGGACTGAAGCTTTCTTT. Protein product: CASSDWGRTEAFF.

The chain is built from TRBV27 and TRBJ1-4; 8 bases match TRBD1. This CDR3 has 15 residues. Germline V CDR1 and CDR2: MNHEY, SMNVEV (reference sequence). After removal of 0 bases from V and 7 bases from J, the junction contained 4 bases not matched to a gene. As DNA, the CDR3 is TGTGCCAGCAGTTTATCGGACAGGGTTGGTGAAAAACTGTTTTTT. This codes for CASSLSDRVGEKLFF.

The V and J genes are TRBV7-2 and TRBJ1-4; 8 bases map to TRBD1. The CDR3 consists of 15 residues. CDR1 and CDR2 (germline): SGHTA, FQGNSA. J lost 6 bases, V lost 3 bases, and 6 bases had no gene match. The CDR3: CASSFGQGSYEKLFF. As DNA, the CDR3 is TGTGCCAGCAGCTTCGGACAGGGAAGTTATGAAAAACTGTTTTTT.

The chain combines TRBV28 with TRBJ2-1; TRBD2 matches 9 bases. V trimming: 4 bases; J trimming: 3 bases; junction bases outside the gene matches: 7. The CDR3 has 16 amino acids. Germline V CDR1 and CDR2: MDHEN, SYDVKM. Here the CDR3 reads CASSYYLTSGYNEQFF. In DNA form, the CDR3 reads TGTGCCAGCAGTTATTATTTGACTAGCGGCTACAATGAGCAGTTCTTC. The variable domain in full, completed from reference TRBV28 and TRBJ2-1, reads DVKVTQSSRYLVKRTGEKVFLECVQDMDHENMFWYRQDPGLGLRLIYFSYDVKMKEKGDIPEGYSVSREKKERFSLILESASTNQTSMYLCASSYYLTSGYNEQFFGPGTRLTVL.

The V and J genes are TRBV5-1 and TRBJ1-5; TRBD1 might be the D (5 bases). V was shortened by 4 bases and J by 0 bases, with 11 bases between the two germline ends. The V gene's germline CDR1 is SGHRS and CDR2 YFSETQ. The length of the CDR3 is 15 residues. The chain's CDR3 is CASSPGLTSNQPQHF. The DNA for the CDR3 is TGCGCCAGCAGCCCGGGACTGACTAGCAATCAGCCCCAGCATTTT.

The chain combines TRBV29-1 with TRBJ1-1; D call uncertain. CDR3 size: 12 residues. V was cut by 6 bases and J by 1 base, with 9 bases left in between. The V gene's germline CDR1 is SQVTM and CDR2 ANQGSEA. The CDR3 region has the DNA TGCAGCGTCGCTAAACAGAACACTGAAGCTTTCTTT. Encoded protein: CSVAKQNTEAFF.

This chain links TRBV28 with TRBJ2-7, with unresolved D. The CDR3 loop spans 11 amino acids. Germline V lookup: CDR1 MDHEN, CDR2 SYDVKM. The V end lost 7 bases, the J end lost 3 bases, and 7 bases lay between the germline ends. The CDR3 reads CASTDLYEQYF. The DNA of the CDR3 is TGTGCCAGCACCGACCTCTACGAGCAGTACTTC.

This clone has a count of ten or more. V and J are TRBV19 and TRBJ2-7, with TRBD1 as a possible D gene (6 bases). Germline lookup yields CDR1 LNHDA and CDR2 SQIVND (reference sequence). The CDR3 totals 15 residues. V lost 7 bases to trimming and J lost 2 bases, with 18 bases between them. For the CDR3, the DNA is TGTGCCAGTACCGAATCGGGACACCGGACCTACGAGCAGTACTTC. Its translation is CASTESGHRTYEQYF.

Here the CDR3 DNA reads TGTGCCACCAGTGCCGGATGGACCGACGAGCAGTACTTC. Its protein product is CATSAGWTDEQYF. The chain carries TRBV24-1 and TRBJ2-7; no definite D call. Germline V CDR1 and CDR2: KGHDR, SFDVKD. CDR3 length: 13 amino acids. The V end was cut by 5 bases, the J end by 5 bases, with 12 bases between.

This clone has a handful of counts. The chain couples TRBV4-3 to TRBJ2-2; D gene ambiguous. The CDR3 has 16 residues. CDR1 is LGHNA, CDR2 YSLEER, per germline. Between the trimmed V and J ends, which lost 0 bases and 1 base, there was a span of 9 bases. CDR3 DNA sequence: TGCGCCAGCAGCCAAGATAGGCCAGGGAACACCGGGGAGCTGTTTTTT. Translated: CASSQDRPGNTGELFF.

The genes are TRBV19 and TRBJ1-5; a weak D match, TRBD1 (5 bases). The germline V and J ends were trimmed by 7 bases and 0 bases, with 16 bases remaining between them. CDR1 and CDR2 (germline): LNHDA, SQIVND (reference sequence). This CDR3 comprises 16 residues. CDR3 nucleotides: TGTGCCAGTACCGCGACAGATTTCTATAGCAATCAGCCCCAGCATTTT. Translated, it gives CASTATDFYSNQPQHF.